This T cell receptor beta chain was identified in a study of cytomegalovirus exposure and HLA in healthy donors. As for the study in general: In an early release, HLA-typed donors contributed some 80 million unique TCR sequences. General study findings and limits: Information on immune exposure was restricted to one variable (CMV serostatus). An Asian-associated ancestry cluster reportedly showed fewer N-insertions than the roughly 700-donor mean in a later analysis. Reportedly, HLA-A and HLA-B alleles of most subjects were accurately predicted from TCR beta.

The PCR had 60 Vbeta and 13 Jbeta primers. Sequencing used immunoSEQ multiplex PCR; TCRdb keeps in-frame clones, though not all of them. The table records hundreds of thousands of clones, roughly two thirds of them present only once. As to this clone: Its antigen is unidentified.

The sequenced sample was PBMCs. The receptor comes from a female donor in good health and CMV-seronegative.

CDR3 nucleotides: TGTGCCAGCAGTGAACTGGGACTAGCGGGCTCCTACAATGAGCAGTTCTTC. Amino acids: CASSELGLAGSYNEQFF. V is TRBV6-4 and J is TRBJ2-1; TRBD2 matches 12 bases. J gave up 0 bases and V 3 bases, and 3 bases lay outside the gene matches. CDR1 MRHNA and CDR2 SNTAGT come from the germline V gene. The CDR3 covers 17 residues.